The next 31 T cell receptor beta chains were all read from a single sample in a study of beta chain features in type 1 diabetes. Expressed TCRB transcripts were sequenced after all isolated RNA was converted to cDNA. TCRdb keeps only in-frame clones here, not all; method: immunoSEQ multiplex PCR. The sample has 900,000 or so clones, about 17% seen once. Material: naive CD4+ T cells from blood. These receptors all come from a woman aged 18-30 years in good health.

The gene calls are TRBV5-1 and TRBJ2-2; maybe TRBD2 (6 bases). The CDR3 sequence is 16 residues long. Deletions cut 4 bases from V and 0 bases from J, with 13 bases between. Germline V gives CDR1 SGHRS, CDR2 YFSETQ. In DNA, the CDR3 is TGCGCCAGCAGCCCCCCGACTAGGGCGAACACCGGGGAGCTGTTTTTT. It yields the protein CASSPPTRANTGELFF. Variable domain in full (rest from reference TRBV5-1 and TRBJ2-2): KAGVTQTPRYLIKTRGQQVTLSCSPISGHRSVSWYQQTPGQGLQFLFEYFSETQRNKGNFPGRFSGRQFSNSRSEMNVSTLELGDSALYLCASSPPTRANTGELFFGEGSRLTVL.

This clone has more than one count but fewer than ten. This sequence joins TRBV11-2 and TRBJ2-1; 7 bases are shared with TRBD2. This CDR3 comprises 19 residues. J was trimmed by 4 bases and V by 5 bases; bases with no gene match: 20. Germline assignment: CDR1 SGHAT and CDR2 FQNNGV. The CDR3 spells CASSKSRSAGRGSYNEQFF. The CDR3 bases are TGTGCCAGCAGCAAAAGCAGGTCAGCGGGACGTGGTTCTTACAATGAGCAGTTCTTC.

This chain connects TRBV28 to TRBJ2-1; D gene unclear. CDR3 length: 12 residues. Germline V gene sequence: CDR1 MDHEN, CDR2 SYDVKM. Trimming removed 5 bases from V and 8 bases from J, with 10 bases in between. The CDR3 bases are TGTGCCAGCAGTCCGTCCCGGGATGAGCAGTTCTTC. Residues: CASSPSRDEQFF.

This clone was counted only a few times. This rearrangement joins TRBV19 to TRBJ1-5; D gene uncertain. V lost 6 bases and J lost 0, with 6 bases in between. The CDR3 consists of 13 residues. Germline CDR1 and CDR2: LNHDA and SQIVND (reference sequence). CDR3 sequence reads: CASRQDSNQPQHF. CDR3 nucleotide sequence: TGTGCCAGTAGGCAGGATAGCAATCAGCCCCAGCATTTT.

This clone was seen a few times. The chain links TRBV15 to TRBJ2-5, with a tentative D call TRBD2 (6 bases). This CDR3 comprises 16 residues. From germline, CDR1 is LNHNV and CDR2 YYDKDF (reference sequence). Trimming took off 0 bases at V and 5 bases at J, with 16 bases between the two ends. The CDR3 sequence: CATSRDPGGGGETQYF. CDR3 nucleotides: TGTGCCACCAGCAGAGATCCCGGGGGAGGAGGGGAGACCCAGTACTTC.

This sequence joins TRBV10-2 and TRBJ1-1; a weak D match, TRBD1 (5 bases). This CDR3 has 14 residues. V dropped 6 bases and J dropped 4 bases, with 15 bases sitting between them. CDR1 and CDR2 from the germline V gene are WSHSY and SAAADI. CDR3 DNA sequence: TGCGCCAGCAGCGCCGCTTGGGGGGGCACTGAAGCTTTCTTT. This gives the protein CASSAAWGGTEAFF.

The chain employs TRBV7-6 and TRBJ2-1; TRBD1 matches at 10 bases. In germline, CDR1 is SGHVS, CDR2 FNYEAQ. V lost 4 bases to trimming and J lost 9 bases; unmatched junction nucleotides: 6. The CDR3 length is 14 residues. The CDR3: CASSSRDRGGEQFF. Here the CDR3 DNA reads TGTGCCAGCAGCTCCCGGGACAGGGGTGGTGAGCAGTTCTTC.

The chain recombines TRBV7-6 with TRBJ2-2; 7 positions agree with TRBD1. Germline CDR1 SGHVS, CDR2 FNYEAQ. This CDR3 spans 15 amino acids. Germline trimming cut 1 base from V and 4 bases from J; bases unmatched to any gene: 3. The CDR3 loop is CASSLEWDSTGELFF. Written as DNA, the CDR3 is TGTGCCAGCAGCTTAGAGTGGGACAGCACCGGGGAGCTGTTTTTT.

The chain couples TRBV6-5 to TRBJ2-7, with 10 bases that match TRBD2. The CDR3 has 15 residues. Germline V gene sequence: CDR1 MNHEY, CDR2 SVGAGI. The J segment lost 2 bases and the V segment lost 2 bases, leaving 3 bases of the junction unmatched. DNA of the CDR3: TGTGCCAGCAGTTACGCAGCGGGAGGGCCCTACGAGCAGTACTTC. Residues: CASSYAAGGPYEQYF.

The chain carries TRBV7-2 and TRBJ2-1; D is unclear. Trimming took 3 bases from V and 9 from J, leaving 12 bases between them. The germline V gene encodes CDR1 SGHTA and CDR2 FQGNSA. The CDR3 totals 13 residues. DNA for the CDR3: TGTGCCAGCAGCTTTTATCGAGAGAGTGAGCAGTTCTTC. Translation: CASSFYRESEQFF.

This clone appeared a few times. Other DNA sequences in this sample translate to the same CDR3. The chain uses TRBV6-5 and TRBJ1-2; a weak D match, TRBD1 (6 bases). Trimming removed 3 bases from V and 5 bases from J, with 10 bases in between. The CDR3 is made up of 13 amino acids. Germline V gene lookup returns CDR1 MNHEY and CDR2 SVGAGI. The CDR3 DNA reads as TGTGCCAGCAGTTATCTCCAGGGGTATGGCTACACCTTC. Translation: CASSYLQGYGYTF.

There are a few counts of this clone. V is TRBV5-1 and J is TRBJ2-3; D gene ambiguous. The CDR3 is 20 residues long. Germline-derived CDR1 and CDR2 are SGHRS and YFSETQ. The V end was cut by 4 bases, the J end by 0 bases, with 27 bases between. This chain's CDR3 is CASSVMGGTSKTSSTDTQYF. Written as DNA, the CDR3 is TGCGCCAGCAGCGTGATGGGCGGAACATCCAAAACCTCTAGCACAGATACGCAGTATTTT.

The CDR3 DNA reads TGTGCCAGCAGCAGTTTTGGACTAGCTTCGGAGACCCAGTACTTC. Translating gives CASSSFGLASETQYF. V and J are TRBV5-4 and TRBJ2-5; 8 positions match TRBD2. CDR1 and CDR2 (germline): SGHNT, YYREEE (reference sequence). Trimming removed 4 bases from V and 5 bases from J; junction bases left unmatched: 10. The CDR3 covers 15 residues.

A few counts support this clone. CDR3 coding DNA: TGTGCCAGCAGCTTTTCGACAGGGGAATATGGCTACACCTTC. Its translation: CASSFSTGEYGYTF. The chain carries TRBV5-4 and TRBJ1-2; 8 nucleotides match TRBD1. CDR1 is SGHNT, CDR2 YYREEE, per germline (reference sequence). The CDR3 totals 14 residues. V dropped 2 bases and J dropped 5; count of bases not matched to a gene: 5.

This clone was picked up a small number of times. J is TRBJ1-6 and V is TRBV19, with 10 nucleotides matching TRBD1. V was pared by 1 base and J by 8 bases, with 5 bases of the junction left unmatched. The CDR3 loop spans 16 amino acids. Germline V gene lookup returns CDR1 LNHDA and CDR2 SQIVND (reference sequence). DNA for the CDR3: TGTGCCAGTAGTATAGCCCCGGGACAGGGGTATTCACCCCTCCACTTT. It translates to CASSIAPGQGYSPLHF.

This clone appeared a few times. The rearrangement links TRBV5-4 to TRBJ1-1, with D tentatively TRBD1 (5 bases). V gave up 4 bases and J gave up 3 bases, with 13 bases separating them. This CDR3 spans 14 amino acids. CDR1 is SGHNT, CDR2 YYREEE, per germline (reference sequence). This CDR3 is CASSRIGADTEAFF. The CDR3 DNA sequence: TGTGCCAGCAGCCGAATCGGGGCGGACACTGAAGCTTTCTTT.

V and J are TRBV10-3 and TRBJ2-4; D remains ambiguous. The germline V gene has CDR1 ENHRY and CDR2 SYGVKD. The CDR3 totals 13 residues. V was clipped by 10 bases and J by 11 bases, with 21 bases between them. The CDR3 here is CATADQELAVQYF. The DNA of the CDR3 is TGTGCCACTGCGGACCAGGAACTTGCCGTTCAGTACTTC.

This chain joins TRBV9 and TRBJ2-1; the D is unclear. V was shortened by 4 bases and J by 0 bases, with 14 bases between the two germline ends. CDR3 length: 16 residues. Looked up from germline, CDR1 is SGDLS and CDR2 is YYNGEE. CDR3 amino acids: CASSPQLRSSYNEQFF. Written as DNA, the CDR3 is TGTGCCAGCAGCCCCCAGTTGCGGAGCTCCTACAATGAGCAGTTCTTC.

This clone was seen a handful of times. This chain connects TRBV5-4 to TRBJ2-5; D is possibly TRBD2 (5 bases). The CDR3 covers 14 residues. The germline V gene encodes CDR1 SGHNT and CDR2 YYREEE (reference sequence). The ends were cut back, 2 bases at V and 5 bases at J, with 13 bases in the middle. The CDR3: CASSFAGDAETQYF. The CDR3 region has the DNA TGTGCCAGCAGCTTCGCGGGTGACGCGGAGACCCAGTACTTC.

The rearrangement uses TRBV15 and TRBJ1-2, with a tentative D call TRBD1 (6 bases). CDR1 LNHNV and CDR2 YYDKDF come from the germline V gene (reference sequence). This CDR3 is 17 amino acids long. Trimming left V 2 bases short and J 8 bases short, with 24 bases between. The CDR3, as DNA: TGTGCCACCAGCAGATCAGAGAAAACAGGGCCCGTCAGGGGCTACACCTTC. Translating gives CATSRSEKTGPVRGYTF.

V usage is TRBV19 and J usage is TRBJ2-1; 10 positions agree with TRBD2. This CDR3 has 15 amino acids. Germline V gene data show CDR1 as LNHDA and CDR2 as SQIVND (reference sequence). Trimming at V came to 6 bases and at J to 3 bases, leaving 5 bases not matched to a gene. The CDR3 DNA follows: TGTGCCAGTAGCAAAACTAGCGGGAACTACAATGAGCAGTTCTTC. This encodes CASSKTSGNYNEQFF.

V and J are TRBV5-1 and TRBJ2-1, with 9 bases lining up with TRBD1. The CDR3 spans 13 residues. Germline V gene sequence: CDR1 SGHRS, CDR2 YFSETQ. With 6 bases clipped from V and 8 bases from J, the junction kept 6 bases outside the gene matches. Here the CDR3 reads CASTPTGGHEQFF. In nucleotides, the CDR3 is TGCGCCAGCACCCCAACAGGGGGCCATGAGCAGTTCTTC. The variable domain in full, completed from reference TRBV5-1 and TRBJ2-1, reads KAGVTQTPRYLIKTRGQQVTLSCSPISGHRSVSWYQQTPGQGLQFLFEYFSETQRNKGNFPGRFSGRQFSNSRSEMNVSTLELGDSALYLCASTPTGGHEQFFGPGTRLTVL.

The chain employs TRBV11-1 and TRBJ2-7, with 13 nucleotides matching TRBD2. Trimming removed 5 bases from V and 5 bases from J; junction bases left unmatched: 6. Germline loops: CDR1 SGHAT, CDR2 FQDESV (reference sequence). The length of the CDR3 is 15 residues. The CDR3 loop reads CASSGGLAGENEQYF. The CDR3 DNA reads TGTGCCAGCAGCGGCGGACTAGCGGGAGAAAACGAGCAGTACTTC.

This clone was detected only a few times. The genes are TRBV18 and TRBJ2-5, with unresolved D. The ends were cut back, 1 base at V and 5 bases at J, with 14 bases in the middle. The CDR3 loop spans 15 amino acids. The germline gives CDR1 KGHSH, CDR2 LQKENI. The CDR3 nucleotides read TGTGCCAGCTCACCACAGCAACCCCGGGCTGAGACCCAGTACTTC. Protein sequence: CASSPQQPRAETQYF.

This clone was observed a handful of times. The rearrangement links TRBV4-2 to TRBJ1-2; 8 bases line up with TRBD1. Germline loops: CDR1 LGHNA, CDR2 YNFKEQ. The CDR3 covers 14 residues. J lost 3 bases, V lost 4 bases, and 4 bases had no gene match. The CDR3 sequence is CASSLVGQDYGYTF. CDR3 DNA: TGTGCCAGCAGCCTGGTGGGACAGGACTATGGCTACACCTTC.

The gene calls are TRBV19 and TRBJ1-5; no firm D call. This CDR3 comprises 16 residues. CDR1 is LNHDA, CDR2 SQIVND, per germline (reference sequence). The V and J ends lost 6 bases and 1 base respectively, with 16 bases between them. CDR3 bases: TGTGCCAGTAGGATGGGGAGTTCCATAAGCAATCAGCCCCAGCATTTT. Its translation is CASRMGSSISNQPQHF.

This clone has more than one count but fewer than ten. This rearrangement joins TRBV28 to TRBJ2-1; D possibly corresponds to TRBD2 (5 bases). Germline assignment: CDR1 MDHEN and CDR2 SYDVKM. Trimming removed 4 bases at V and 11 bases at J, with 12 bases between. The CDR3 consists of 12 residues. CDR3 sequence: CASSSSRGQQFF. The CDR3 nucleotides are TGTGCCAGCAGTTCCTCTCGCGGGCAGCAGTTCTTC.

The rearrangement links TRBV6-5 to TRBJ2-1; TRBD1 aligns across 10 bases. V shed 4 bases and J 8 bases; nucleotides not matched to a gene: 11. CDR1 is MNHEY and CDR2 is SVGAGI in the germline V gene. The CDR3 extends over 16 amino acids. The CDR3, as DNA: TGTGCCAGCAGTTTCCACCGGACAGGGGGGCTGGATGAGCAGTTCTTC. Protein sequence: CASSFHRTGGLDEQFF.

This clone was seen a few times. The chain joins TRBV6-5 to TRBJ2-3, with 10 bases lining up with TRBD2. The CDR3 spans 16 residues. Germline V lookup: CDR1 MNHEY, CDR2 SVGAGI. V gave up 0 bases and J gave up 5 bases; unmatched junction bases: 5. DNA for the CDR3: TGTGCCAGCAGTTACTCTCCTAGCGGGAGAGGAGATACGCAGTATTTT. Amino acids: CASSYSPSGRGDTQYF.

This clone was counted a few times. The chain carries TRBV25-1 and TRBJ2-7, with TRBD2 identical over 14 bases. V was clipped by 8 bases and J by 5 bases; unmatched bases: 2. Per germline, CDR1 MGHDK and CDR2 SYGVNS. This CDR3 comprises 13 residues. CDR3 DNA sequence: TGTGCCAGCGGACTAGCGGGAGGCCACGAGCAGTACTTC. This translates into CASGLAGGHEQYF.

This rearrangement joins TRBV28 to TRBJ1-1; D might be TRBD1 (6 bases). There are 14 residues in the CDR3. Germline V gene data show CDR1 as MDHEN and CDR2 as SYDVKM. Trimming stripped 3 bases from V and 1 base from J, with 9 bases between. CDR3: CASSLPGANTEAFF. CDR3 DNA: TGTGCCAGCAGTTTGCCAGGGGCGAACACTGAAGCTTTCTTT. The whole variable domain, filled in from reference TRBV28 and TRBJ1-1, reads DVKVTQSSRYLVKRTGEKVFLECVQDMDHENMFWYRQDPGLGLRLIYFSYDVKMKEKGDIPEGYSVSREKKERFSLILESASTNQTSMYLCASSLPGANTEAFFGQGTRLTVV.